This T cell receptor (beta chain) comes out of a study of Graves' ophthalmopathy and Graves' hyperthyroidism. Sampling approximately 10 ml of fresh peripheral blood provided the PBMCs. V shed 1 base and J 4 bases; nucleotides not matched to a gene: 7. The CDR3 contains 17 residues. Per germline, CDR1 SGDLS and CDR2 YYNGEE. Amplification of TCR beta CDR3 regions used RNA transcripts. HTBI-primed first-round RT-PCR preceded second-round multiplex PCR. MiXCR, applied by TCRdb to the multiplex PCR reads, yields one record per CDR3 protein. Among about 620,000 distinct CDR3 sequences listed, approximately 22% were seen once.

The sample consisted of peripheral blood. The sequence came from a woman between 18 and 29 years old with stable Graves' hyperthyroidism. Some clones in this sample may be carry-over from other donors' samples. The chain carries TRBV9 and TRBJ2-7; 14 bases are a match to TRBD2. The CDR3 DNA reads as TGTGCCAGCAGCGTAAATGGCGGGACTAGCGGGAGATACGAGCAGTACTTC. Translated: CASSVNGGTSGRYEQYF.